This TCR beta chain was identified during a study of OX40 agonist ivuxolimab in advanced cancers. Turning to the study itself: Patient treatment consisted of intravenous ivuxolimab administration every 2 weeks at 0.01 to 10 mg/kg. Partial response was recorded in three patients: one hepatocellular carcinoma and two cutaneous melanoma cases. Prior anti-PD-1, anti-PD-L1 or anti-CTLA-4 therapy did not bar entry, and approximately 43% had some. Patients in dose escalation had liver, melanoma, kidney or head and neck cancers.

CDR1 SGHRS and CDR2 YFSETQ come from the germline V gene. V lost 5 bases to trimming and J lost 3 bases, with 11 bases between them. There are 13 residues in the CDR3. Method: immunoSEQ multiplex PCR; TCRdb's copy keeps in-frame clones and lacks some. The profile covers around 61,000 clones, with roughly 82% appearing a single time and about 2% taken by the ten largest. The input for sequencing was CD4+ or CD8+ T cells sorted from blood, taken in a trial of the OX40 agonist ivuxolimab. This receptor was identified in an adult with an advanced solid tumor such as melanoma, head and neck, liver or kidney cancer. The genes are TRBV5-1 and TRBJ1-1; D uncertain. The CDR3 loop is CASRDFSDTEAFF. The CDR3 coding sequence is TGCGCCAGCAGGGATTTCTCGGACACTGAAGCTTTCTTT.